The 16 T cell receptor beta chains below all came from one sample that was sequenced in a study of identical twins. TCRdb redid the calling of the 5' RACE reads with MiXCR, one entry per CDR3 protein. The sample comprises a few hundred thousand distinct CDR3 sequences, about 8% of which are singletons, and 3% rests with the top ten. These records were also assigned to another study, of yellow fever vaccine responses in identical twins.

Material for sequencing was CD8+ T cells sorted from blood. These receptor sequences come from a woman between 18 and 29 years old in good health.

This clonotype was seen only a few times. The CDR3: CSAQDGGSDYGYTF. CDR3 bases: TGCAGTGCTCAGGACGGGGGGTCTGACTATGGCTACACCTTC. The chain combines TRBV20-1 with TRBJ1-2; weak D call: TRBD1 (5 bases). The CDR3 is 14 amino acids. Per the germline V gene, CDR1 is DFQATT and CDR2 is SNEGSKA (reference sequence). V lost 5 bases, J lost 3 bases, and 16 bases lay in between.

This clonotype was seen only a few times. The J gene is TRBJ2-1, the V gene TRBV11-2; D gene ambiguous. This CDR3 spans 13 amino acids. Trimming took off 3 bases at V and 5 bases at J, with 8 bases between the two ends. In germline, CDR1 is SGHAT, CDR2 FQNNGV. The CDR3 region has the DNA TGTGCCAGCAGCTTGGGTCTGGACAATGAGCAGTTCTTC. The encoded protein is CASSLGLDNEQFF.

This clonotype was seen a handful of times. The rearrangement joins TRBV7-3 to TRBJ1-1; possibly TRBD1 for D (5 bases). The CDR3 sequence is 17 residues long. Germline V gives CDR1 SGHTA, CDR2 FQGTGA. V dropped 0 bases and J dropped 1 base, with 15 bases sitting between them. The CDR3 DNA reads TGTGCCAGCAGCTTAACATCGACCGTTGGGGGGAACACTGAAGCTTTCTTT. It codes for CASSLTSTVGGNTEAFF.

This clonotype was counted many times. The chain couples TRBV4-2 to TRBJ2-7; TRBD2 agrees at 11 bases. Trimming removed 1 base from V and 4 bases from J; junction bases left unmatched: 9. The germline V gene has CDR1 LGHNA and CDR2 YNFKEQ. The CDR3 extends over 17 amino acids. The CDR3 nucleotides read TGTGCCAGCAGCCAAGCCCCTAGCGGGAGGCTTCATTACGAGCAGTACTTC. Its translation is CASSQAPSGRLHYEQYF.

The chain is built from TRBV6-1 and TRBJ2-7; TRBD1 aligns across 7 bases. Germline CDR1 and CDR2: MNHNS and SASEGT. This CDR3 comprises 15 residues. Germline trimming cut 6 bases from V and 0 bases from J; bases unmatched to any gene: 8. CDR3 coding DNA: TGTGCCAGCAGCGGGGACAGCGAACACTCCTACGAGCAGTACTTC. It codes for CASSGDSEHSYEQYF.

The chain links TRBV7-2 to TRBJ2-5, with TRBD2 identical over 8 bases. The CDR3 has 15 residues. The germline gives CDR1 SGHTA, CDR2 FQGNSA. V lost 5 bases, J lost 5 bases, and 10 bases stayed unmatched. The CDR3 sequence: CASSPVGGRHETQYF. CDR3 DNA sequence: TGTGCCAGCAGCCCAGTGGGCGGGAGGCATGAGACCCAGTACTTC.

This clonotype appeared many times. V and J are TRBV24-1 and TRBJ2-1, with 7 positions matching TRBD1. Germline assignment: CDR1 KGHDR and CDR2 SFDVKD. Unmatched junction bases numbered 6, after V lost 9 bases and J lost 5 bases. The CDR3 has 13 amino acids. DNA of the CDR3: TGTGCCACCTCCAACAGGGGAAACAATGAGCAGTTCTTC. Its protein product is CATSNRGNNEQFF.

This clonotype was seen repeatedly, ten times or more. The CDR3 DNA reads TGTGCCAGCAGTCACAGGGGGCTTTACACCGGGGAGCTGTTTTTT. Translating it yields CASSHRGLYTGELFF. This sequence joins TRBV11-2 and TRBJ2-2, with 9 nucleotides matching TRBD1. The J segment lost 3 bases and the V segment lost 6 bases, leaving 5 bases of the junction unmatched. There are 15 residues in the CDR3. Germline V CDR1 and CDR2: SGHAT, FQNNGV.

This clonotype was seen ten or more times. This rearrangement joins TRBV20-1 to TRBJ2-3; possible D gene TRBD1, 6 bases. CDR1 DFQATT and CDR2 SNEGSKA come from the germline V gene (reference sequence). Trimming cost V 7 bases and J 2 bases, with 16 bases left between them. There are 14 residues in the CDR3. CDR3 coding DNA: TGCAGTGTCCACTCAGGGGAGACCACAGATACGCAGTATTTT. Its translation is CSVHSGETTDTQYF.

V usage is TRBV4-3 and J usage is TRBJ2-7; D is possibly TRBD1 (6 bases). There are 18 residues in the CDR3. V gave up 0 bases and J gave up 4 bases, with 22 bases separating them. The germline gives CDR1 LGHNA, CDR2 YSLEER. The CDR3 nucleotides read TGCGCCAGCAGCCAAGATAGTGTGGGGCTCGGAAGGGGGTACGAGCAGTACTTC. Its translation is CASSQDSVGLGRGYEQYF.

There are many counts of this clonotype. The chain has TRBV5-1 and TRBJ2-2; D not resolved. CDR1 and CDR2 (germline): SGHRS, YFSETQ. The CDR3 covers 16 residues. V dropped 6 bases and J dropped 0 bases, with 15 bases sitting between them. The DNA of the CDR3 is TGCGCCAGCATAACCTTACCTTCTTCGAACACCGGGGAGCTGTTTTTT. Translating gives CASITLPSSNTGELFF.

V gene TRBV7-2 combines with J gene TRBJ2-7, with 8 positions matching TRBD2. Germline V CDR1 and CDR2: SGHTA, FQGNSA. The length of the CDR3 is 15 residues. V shed 5 bases and J 3 bases; nucleotides not matched to a gene: 9. CDR3 sequence (DNA): TGTGCCAGCAGCCCGGGGGGGGACGGAGACTACGAGCAGTACTTC. Translated: CASSPGGDGDYEQYF.

This clonotype was recorded at least ten times. V and J are TRBV12-3 or TRBV12-4 and TRBJ2-7, with D unclear. The CDR3 has 12 residues. V lost 3 bases, J lost 4 bases, and 7 bases lay in between. The DNA of the CDR3 is TGTGCCAGCAGTTTTGGTCCTTACGAGCAGTACTTC. Translation gives CASSFGPYEQYF.

Worth noting for this clonotype: Its ends do not fully match the called genes, so a read error is possible. The V gene is TRBV3-1, the J gene TRBJ2-1; 7 nucleotides match TRBD2. The CDR3 totals 15 residues. In germline, CDR1 is LGHDT, CDR2 YNNKEL (reference sequence). CDR3 sequence: CASSPPGDYYNEQSF. The CDR3 coding sequence is TGTGCCAGCAGCCCCCCGGGGGACTACTACAATGAGCAGTCCTTC.

The sample holds a few counts of this clonotype. J is TRBJ2-3 and V is TRBV5-1; 10 bases are a match to TRBD2. Germline V gene lookup returns CDR1 SGHRS and CDR2 YFSETQ. V gave up 5 bases and J gave up 4 bases; unmatched junction bases: 10. The CDR3 has 16 amino acids. The CDR3: CASRSFSGRHPDTQYF. For the CDR3, the DNA is TGCGCCAGCAGATCGTTTAGCGGGAGGCACCCAGATACGCAGTATTTT.

This clonotype was recorded a few times. Here the CDR3 DNA reads TGTGCCAGCAGTTACCTGCGGAATGAGCAGTTCTTC. This translates into CASSYLRNEQFF. This sequence joins TRBV28 and TRBJ2-1; D not resolved. The CDR3 loop spans 12 amino acids. CDR1 is MDHEN and CDR2 is SYDVKM in the germline V gene. V lost 4 bases to trimming and J lost 7 bases, with 8 bases between them.